The next 10 T cell receptor beta chains were all read from a single sample in a study of T cells in Graves' hyperthyroidism and ophthalmopathy. Amplification of TCR beta CDR3 regions was performed using RNA transcripts as template. When the TCR CDR3 underwent first-round RT-PCR, the HTBI primer set was used. TCRdb reprocessed the multiplex PCR reads with MiXCR, giving one entry per CDR3 protein. The sample lists 200,000 to 300,000 distinct CDR3 sequences; about 16% were seen once. Sequenced material: blood. Receptors were obtained from a young woman with Graves' ophthalmopathy.

Ten or more counts support this clonotype. The genes are TRBV20-1 and TRBJ2-3, with 10 bases matching TRBD1. Trimming removed 5 bases from V and 5 bases from J; junction bases left unmatched: 7. Germline CDR1 is DFQATT and CDR2 is SNEGSKA (reference sequence). CDR3 size: 14 residues. In DNA form, the CDR3 reads TGCAGTGCTTCAGACAGGGGGCTGAGAGATACGCAGTATTTT. Amino acids: CSASDRGLRDTQYF.

This clonotype was observed many times. The chain is built from TRBV11-2 and TRBJ1-5, with 7 bases fitting TRBD1. Germline-derived CDR1 and CDR2 are SGHAT and FQNNGV. Trimming removed 5 bases from V and 2 bases from J; junction bases left unmatched: 9. This CDR3 has 16 amino acids. The CDR3 bases are TGTGCCAGCAGCCCTTCGACAGGGCCACGCAATCAGCCCCAGCATTTT. Amino acids: CASSPSTGPRNQPQHF.

Notes on this clonotype: At one end the junction does not follow the germline gene, possibly because of a read error. The chain is built from TRBV29-1 and TRBJ1-2; a possible D gene is TRBD1 (6 bases). Germline V lookup: CDR1 SQVTM, CDR2 ANQGSEA. CDR3 length: 16 residues. The DNA of the CDR3 is TGCGGCGTTGAAGATATACAGGGTAATCCTAACTATGGCTACACCTTC. The encoded protein is CGVEDIQGNPNYGYTF.

This clonotype was observed many times. J is TRBJ2-3 and V is TRBV20-1, with D possibly TRBD2 on 5 matching bases. CDR1 is DFQATT and CDR2 is SNEGSKA in the germline V gene (reference sequence). CDR3 length: 12 residues. The V and J ends lost 4 bases and 7 bases respectively, with 12 bases between them. The CDR3 bases are TGCAGTGCTACCCTTCGGGGAAATACGCAGTATTTT. Amino acids: CSATLRGNTQYF.

This clonotype occurred many times. The J gene is TRBJ2-1, the V gene TRBV6-1, with TRBD2 matching 13 bases. Per the germline V gene, CDR1 is MNHNS and CDR2 is SASEGT. V gave up 5 bases and J gave up 6 bases; unmatched junction bases: 7. The CDR3 loop spans 16 amino acids. CDR3 loop: CASSPRTSGRRNEQFF. The CDR3 bases are TGTGCCAGCAGTCCTAGGACTAGCGGGAGACGCAATGAGCAGTTCTTC.

There are many counts of this clonotype. V is TRBV2 and J is TRBJ1-2; no clear D. CDR3 length: 11 amino acids. Germline lookup yields CDR1 SNHLY and CDR2 FYNNEI. Trimming removed 3 bases from V and 8 bases from J, with 7 bases in between. In nucleotides, the CDR3 is TGTGCCAGCAGTGAGAACGGCGGCTACACCTTC. Translation gives CASSENGGYTF.

Worth noting for this clonotype: A much larger clone lies one base from this, so it may be a read error. The gene calls are TRBV20-1 and TRBJ2-2; 11 bases line up with TRBD2. CDR1 is DFQATT, CDR2 SNEGSKA, per germline (reference sequence). The junction had 6 bases not matched to a gene; V was cut back by 4 bases and J by 5 bases. This CDR3 region has 15 residues. The CDR3 nucleotides read TGCAGTGCTAATAGCGGGGGGGACGGGACCGGGGAGCTGTTTTTT. The encoded protein is CSANSGGDGTGELFF.

This clonotype was recorded many times. V usage is TRBV14 and J usage is TRBJ2-1, with 10 bases lining up with TRBD1. This CDR3 has 14 amino acids. V shed 5 bases and J 9 bases; nucleotides not matched to a gene: 7. The germline V gene encodes CDR1 SGHDN and CDR2 FVKESK. CDR3 sequence (DNA): TGTGCCAGCAGCGCGCGGACAGGGGGGGGTGAGCAGTTCTTC. It is translated as CASSARTGGGEQFF.

This clonotype was seen many times. The chain joins TRBV28 to TRBJ1-5, with 11 bases matching TRBD1. V lost 4 bases, J lost 3 bases, and 8 bases stayed unmatched. Germline values: CDR1 MDHEN, CDR2 SYDVKM. The CDR3 has 17 amino acids. The CDR3 bases are TGTGCCAGCAGTTCTCTCGGGACAGGGGGAAACAATCAGCCCCAGCATTTT. Residues: CASSSLGTGGNNQPQHF.

This clonotype was counted many times. The chain carries TRBV29-1 and TRBJ1-2; D is unresolved. The CDR3 contains 10 residues. The ends were cut back, 3 bases at V and 7 bases at J, with 6 bases in the middle. From germline, CDR1 is SQVTM and CDR2 ANQGSEA. The CDR3 loop reads CSVDRGGYTF. CDR3 DNA: TGCAGCGTTGATCGCGGTGGCTACACCTTC.